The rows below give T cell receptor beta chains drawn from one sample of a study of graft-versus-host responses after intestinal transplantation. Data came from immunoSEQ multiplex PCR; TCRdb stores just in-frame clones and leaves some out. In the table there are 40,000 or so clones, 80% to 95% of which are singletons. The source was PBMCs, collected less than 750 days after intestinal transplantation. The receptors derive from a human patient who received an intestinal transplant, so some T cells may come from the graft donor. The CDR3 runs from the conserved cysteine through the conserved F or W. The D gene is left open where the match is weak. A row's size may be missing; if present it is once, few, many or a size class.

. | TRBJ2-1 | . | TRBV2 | TGTGCCAGCAGTGAGGAGAGCAATGAGCAGTTCTTC | CASSEESNEQFF
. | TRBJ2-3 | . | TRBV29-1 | TGCAGCGTTGAATACGGGAGCCTCAGCACAGATACGCAGTATTTT | CSVEYGSLSTDTQYF
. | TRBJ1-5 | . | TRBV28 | TGTGCCAGCAGTCTACGAAGGGGTGGCCAGCCCCAGCATTTT | CASSLRRGGQPQHF
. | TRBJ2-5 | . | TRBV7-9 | TGTGCCAGCAGTCCTCTTTCGACAGGCAGACAAGAGACCCAGTACTTC | CASSPLSTGRQETQYF
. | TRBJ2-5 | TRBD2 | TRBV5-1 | TGCGCCAGCAGCCAGCGGGGGGGGGCACAAGAGACCCAGTACTTC | CASSQRGGAQETQYF
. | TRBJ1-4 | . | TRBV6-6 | TGTGCCAGCAGCCGCGGACGTCTAAATGAAAAACTGTTTTTT | CASSRGRLNEKLFF
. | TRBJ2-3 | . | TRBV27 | TGTGCCAGCAGGCGCCCTGGCGGCACAGATACGCAGTATTTT | CASRRPGGTDTQYF
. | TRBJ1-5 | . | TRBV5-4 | TGTGCCAGCAGCTTGGATAGGGATCAGCCCCAGCATTTT | CASSLDRDQPQHF
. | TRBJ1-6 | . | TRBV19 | TGTGCCAGTAGTATCCGGAGGGCTAGAGGGGCGAATTCACCCCTCCACTTT | CASSIRRARGANSPLHF
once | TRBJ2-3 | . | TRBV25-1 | TGTGCCAGCGGAGGGGGCTGGACAGATACGCAGTATTTT | CASGGGWTDTQYF
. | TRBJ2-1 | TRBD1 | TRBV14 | TGTGCCAGCAGCCCGGACAGGGGGCGCGTCTATGAGCAGTTCTTC | CASSPDRGRVYEQFF
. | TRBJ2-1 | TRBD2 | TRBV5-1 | TGCGCCAGCAGCTTGGCACTAGCGGGAGGGCCTGAGCAGTTCTTC | CASSLALAGGPEQFF
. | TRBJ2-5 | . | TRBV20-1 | TGCAGTGCTAGTCAGCAAGAGACCCAGTACTTC | CSASQQETQYF
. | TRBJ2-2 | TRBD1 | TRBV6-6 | TGTGCCAGCAGTTACGGACAGGGGGGAACCGGGGAGCTGTTTTTT | CASSYGQGGTGELFF
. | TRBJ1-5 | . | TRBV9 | TGTGCCAGCAGCCGGCAGGGGTATCAGCCCCAGCATTTT | CASSRQGYQPQHF
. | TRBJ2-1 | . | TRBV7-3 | TGTGCCAGCAGCTCGGGCCCTGAGCAGTTCTTC | CASSSGPEQFF
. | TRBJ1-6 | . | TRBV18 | TGTGCCAGCTCACCGAACAGGTCCCTGAATTCACCCCTCCACTTT | CASSPNRSLNSPLHF
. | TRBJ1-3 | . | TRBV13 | TGTGCCAGCAGCTTCGCGAGCCCCTCTGGAAACACCATATATTTT | CASSFASPSGNTIYF
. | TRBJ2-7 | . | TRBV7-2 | TGTGCCAGCAGCATAGCGGCGACCGGGCTATCCTACGAGCAGTACTTC | CASSIAATGLSYEQYF
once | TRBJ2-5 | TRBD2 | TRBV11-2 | TGTGCCAGCAGCCCTCTTAGGGGTGGACTAGCGGGGTTCCAAGAGACCCAGTACTTC | CASSPLRGGLAGFQETQYF
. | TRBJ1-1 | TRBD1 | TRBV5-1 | TGCGCCAGCACGGGGGACAGGGGGAACACTGAAGCTTTCTTT | CASTGDRGNTEAFF
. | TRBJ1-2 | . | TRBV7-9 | TGTGCCAGCAGCTTACAGGGCTGGGGCTATGGCTACACCTTC | CASSLQGWGYGYTF
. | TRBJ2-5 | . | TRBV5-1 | TGCGCCAGCAGCTTGGAGGGCAGGCAAGAGACCCAGTACTTC | CASSLEGRQETQYF
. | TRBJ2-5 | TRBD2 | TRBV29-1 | TGCAGCGGCAACGGGGGGCAAGAGACCCAGTACTTC | CSGNGGQETQYF
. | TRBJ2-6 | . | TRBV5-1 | TGCGCCAGCAGCTTGACGCACTCTGGGGCCAACGTCCTGACTTTC | CASSLTHSGANVLTF
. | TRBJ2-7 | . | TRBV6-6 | TGTGCCAGCAGTCTAGGGATCCCCTACGAGCAGTACTTC | CASSLGIPYEQYF
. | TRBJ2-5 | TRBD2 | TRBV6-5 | TGTGCCGCCCGCCAGGGACTAGCCGAAGAGACCCAGTACTTC | CAARQGLAEETQYF
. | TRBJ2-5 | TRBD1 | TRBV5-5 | TGTGCCAGCAGCTTGGTTGGCAGGGGGCGGGTGACCCAGTACTTC | CASSLVGRGRVTQYF
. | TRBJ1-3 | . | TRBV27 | TGTGCCAACCGACCAGGCCAGCCGTCCTCTGGAAACACCATATATTTT | CANRPGQPSSGNTIYF
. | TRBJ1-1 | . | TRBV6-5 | TGTGCCAGCAGTTACTCGAGGAACACTGAAGCTTTCTTT | CASSYSRNTEAFF
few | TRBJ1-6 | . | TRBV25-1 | TGTGCCAGCAGTGACGCTCAGGGACCACCCCTCCACTTT | CASSDAQGPPLHF
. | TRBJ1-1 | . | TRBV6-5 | TGTGCCAGCAGTTTGGCCAGGGTGAACACTGAAGCTTTCTTT | CASSLARVNTEAFF